One sample yielded the 5 T cell receptor beta chains listed below, sequenced in a study of OX40 agonist ivuxolimab in advanced cancers. TCRdb's copy holds only in-frame clones and misses some; the assay was immunoSEQ multiplex PCR. Counted here are more than 55,000 clones, less than 85% occurring once; the ten biggest clones make up about 3.7%. The sequenced sample was CD4+ or CD8+ T cells sorted from blood, obtained in a trial of the OX40 agonist ivuxolimab. Receptors were obtained from an adult with an advanced solid tumor such as melanoma, head and neck, liver or kidney cancer.

The chain is built from TRBV6-6 and TRBJ2-1; a possible D gene is TRBD2 (6 bases). The CDR3 extends over 13 amino acids. Deletions cut 6 bases from V and 7 bases from J, with 13 bases between. Per the germline V gene, CDR1 is MNHNY and CDR2 is SVGAGI (reference sequence). The chain's CDR3 is CASRPGLANEQFF. CDR3 DNA: TGTGCCAGCAGACCCGGGCTAGCGAATGAGCAGTTCTTC.

Comment on this clone: This same CDR3 is encoded by further DNA sequences in the sample. This chain joins TRBV7-2 and TRBJ2-7; D is unresolved. Germline V gene lookup returns CDR1 SGHTA and CDR2 FQGNSA. The CDR3 covers 13 residues. Trimming cost V 1 base and J 4 bases, with 8 bases left between them. The CDR3 loop reads CASSLGGLYEQYF. CDR3 nucleotides: TGTGCCAGCAGCTTAGGGGGTCTGTACGAGCAGTACTTC. Together with reference TRBV7-2 and TRBJ2-7, the CDR3 gives the full variable domain: GAGVSQSPSNKVTEKGKDVELRCDPISGHTALYWYRQSLGQGLEFLIYFQGNSAPDKSGLPSDRFSAERTGGSVSTLTIQRTQQEDSAVYLCASSLGGLYEQYFGPGTRLTVT.

This clone turned up a few times. The rearrangement uses TRBV27 and TRBJ1-2; tentative D call: TRBD1 (5 bases). Between the trimmed V and J ends, which lost 3 bases and 4 bases, there was a span of 15 bases. CDR1 MNHEY and CDR2 SMNVEV come from the germline V gene (reference sequence). The CDR3 has 15 residues. The CDR3 spells CASSFLGTPSYGYTF. The CDR3 DNA reads TGTGCCAGCAGTTTTTTGGGGACCCCCTCCTATGGCTACACCTTC.

The chain carries TRBV11-2 and TRBJ2-3; D is uncertain. Germline CDR1 is SGHAT and CDR2 is FQNNGV. The CDR3 contains 12 residues. Trimming shortened V by 1 base and J by 1 base, and 0 bases separated the two germline ends. CDR3 sequence: CASSLGTDTQYF. In DNA form, the CDR3 reads TGTGCCAGCAGCTTAGGCACAGATACGCAGTATTTT.

The chain links TRBV7-8 to TRBJ2-7, with D perhaps TRBD1 or TRBD2 (6 bases each). The V end was cut by 5 bases, the J end by 4 bases, with 18 bases between. The CDR3 has 15 residues. Germline CDR1 and CDR2: SGHVS and FQNEAQ. CDR3 DNA sequence: TGTGCCAGCAGCGTAGAGTCCTGGGGGGCTTACGAGCAGTACTTC. Its protein is CASSVESWGAYEQYF.